Only a few counts were recorded for the clone carrying this T cell receptor (beta chain). As yet, its antigen is unknown. A read error may produce the germline difference seen at one junction end. This entry belongs to a study of cytomegalovirus exposure and HLA in healthy donors. Regarding the study as a whole: Reportedly, HLA-A and HLA-B alleles of most subjects were accurately predicted from TCR beta.

The CDR3 has 13 residues. Germline values: CDR1 SSHAT, CDR2 FNYEAQ (reference sequence). Primers: 60 Vbeta forward and 13 Jbeta reverse. The data were produced by immunoSEQ multiplex PCR, yet TCRdb's version contains in-frame clones alone and is incomplete. The sample comprises about 200,000 clones, about 88% of which are singletons, and around 0.3% rests with the top ten. This TCR came from a woman aged 25 to 39 in good health and CMV-seronegative. Sequencing input: PBMCs. The genes are TRBV7-7 and TRBJ2-7; 7 bases align to TRBD2. The CDR3 here is CASSLAAGVEQYF. For the CDR3, the DNA is TGTGCTAGCAGCTTAGCGGCGGGGGTCGAGCAGTACTTC.